The 18 T cell receptor beta chains below all came from one sample that was sequenced in a study of T cell clonotyping in hematopoietic cell transplantation. Time point specified: recipient sample about 28 days before transplant, after cytoreduction. Some clones are missing from TCRdb's copy, which holds only in-frame ones; the method was immunoSEQ multiplex PCR. The table records tens of thousands of clones, around 86% of them present only once. Sequenced material: peripheral blood mononuclear cells, taken before stem cell transplant. The source of these receptors is a man in his sixties with biphenotypic leukemia. Some clones in this sample may be carry-over from other donors' samples.

J is TRBJ2-6 and V is TRBV9, with TRBD2 matching over 14 bases. Losses at the gene ends were 3 bases for V and 2 bases for J; bases not matched to a gene: 7. This CDR3 region has 19 residues. Germline CDR1 reads SGDLS; CDR2 reads YYNGEE. CDR3 sequence (DNA): TGTGCCAGCAGCGCCTCCCGACTAGCGGGAGGGCCTGGGGCCAACGTCCTGACTTTC. Translated: CASSASRLAGGPGANVLTF.

This clone occurred once. This rearrangement joins TRBV5-4 to TRBJ1-3; possible D gene TRBD1, 5 bases. Deletions cut 2 bases from V and 0 bases from J, with 9 bases between. The CDR3 spans 15 residues. Germline lookup yields CDR1 SGHNT and CDR2 YYREEE (reference sequence). CDR3 residues: CASSFRGLSGNTIYF. In nucleotides, the CDR3 is TGTGCCAGCAGCTTTCGGGGACTCTCTGGAAACACCATATATTTT. Drawing the rest from reference TRBV5-4 and TRBJ1-3, the complete variable domain is ETGVTQSPTHLIKTRGQQVTLRCSSQSGHNTVSWYQQALGQGPQFIFQYYREEENGRGNFPPRFSGLQFPNYSSELNVNALELDDSALYLCASSFRGLSGNTIYFGEGSWLTVV.

This clone was seen a few times. V and J are TRBV27 and TRBJ1-2; 8 positions agree with TRBD1. V lost 3 bases and J lost 7; bases outside the gene matches: 7. There are 14 residues in the CDR3. Germline V gene sequence: CDR1 MNHEY, CDR2 SMNVEV (reference sequence). CDR3 in DNA: TGTGCCAGCAGTTTCCAGGACAGGGCTACTGGCTACACCTTC. It codes for CASSFQDRATGYTF.

The V gene is TRBV5-6, the J gene TRBJ2-7; a weak D match, TRBD2 (5 bases). CDR1 and CDR2 from the germline V gene are SGHDT and YYEEEE. V was trimmed by 1 base and J by 3 bases, leaving 14 bases between them. The CDR3 runs 15 residues. CDR3 in amino acids: CASSLPPERSYEQYF. The DNA for the CDR3 is TGTGCCAGCAGCTTGCCCCCGGAGCGGAGCTACGAGCAGTACTTC.

This rearrangement joins TRBV4-1 to TRBJ1-1; tentatively, D is TRBD1 (6 bases). The V and J ends lost 1 base and 4 bases respectively, with 13 bases between them. Germline lookup yields CDR1 MGHRA and CDR2 YSYEKL. This CDR3 is built from 15 residues. The DNA for the CDR3 is TGCGCCAGCAGCCAAGTGGGGGGCTTCAGCACTGAAGCTTTCTTT. Amino acid sequence: CASSQVGGFSTEAFF.

For this clone: The sample holds other DNA sequences that translate to the same CDR3. The chain combines TRBV5-1 with TRBJ2-5; unclear D gene. Trimming stripped 1 base from V and 2 bases from J, with 0 bases between. The V gene's germline CDR1 is SGHRS and CDR2 YFSETQ. The CDR3 has 11 residues. This CDR3 is CASSLQETQYF. The DNA for the CDR3 is TGCGCCAGCAGCTTGCAAGAGACCCAGTACTTC.

The table lists this clone with a few counts. The chain employs TRBV20-1 and TRBJ1-1; D call uncertain. In germline, CDR1 is DFQATT, CDR2 SNEGSKA (reference sequence). CDR3 length: 10 amino acids. Trimming took off 5 bases at V and 3 bases at J, with 4 bases between the two ends. Here the CDR3 DNA reads TGCAGTGCTTCTTACACTGAAGCTTTCTTT. This gives the protein CSASYTEAFF.

The chain uses TRBV15 and TRBJ1-5, with D possibly matching TRBD1 (5 bases). The CDR3 is made up of 13 amino acids. Germline-derived CDR1 and CDR2 are LNHNV and YYDKDF (reference sequence). Trimming pared 6 bases from V and 7 bases from J, leaving 13 bases between. The CDR3 sequence: CATSRQYRQPQHF. The CDR3 bases are TGTGCCACCAGTCGACAGTATCGCCAGCCCCAGCATTTT.

This sequence joins TRBV13 and TRBJ2-7; D remains ambiguous. The V end lost 0 bases, the J end lost 5 bases, and 5 bases lay between the germline ends. The germline V gene has CDR1 PRHDT and CDR2 FYEKMQ (reference sequence). This CDR3 contains 12 residues. CDR3 sequence: CASSLGDNEQYF. The CDR3 nucleotides read TGTGCCAGCAGCTTAGGAGATAACGAGCAGTACTTC. The full variable domain, in which reference TRBV13 and TRBJ2-7 provide the parts outside the CDR3, is AAGVIQSPRHLIKEKRETATLKCYPIPRHDTVYWYQQGPGQDPQFLISFYEKMQSDKGSIPDRFSAQQFSDYHSELNMSSLELGDSALYFCASSLGDNEQYFGPGTRLTVT.

This clone was counted a few times. The rearrangement uses TRBV20-1 and TRBJ2-1; D remains ambiguous. Deletions cut 6 bases from V and 9 bases from J, with 12 bases between. This CDR3 is 11 amino acids long. Germline V gives CDR1 DFQATT, CDR2 SNEGSKA (reference sequence). The DNA for the CDR3 is TGCAGTGCCCCGTACGGGTTTGAGCAGTTCTTC. Translation: CSAPYGFEQFF.

The chain combines TRBV11-2 with TRBJ2-7; D might be TRBD1 (6 bases). The germline V gene encodes CDR1 SGHAT and CDR2 FQNNGV. The CDR3 loop spans 15 amino acids. With 5 bases removed from V and 2 bases from J, the gap between germline ends came to 16 bases. The CDR3 DNA reads TGTGCCAGCAGCCTGCACGAGGGGGAAACCTACGAGCAGTACTTC. Translated, it gives CASSLHEGETYEQYF.

The chain uses TRBV6-5 and TRBJ1-1, with 8 bases aligning to TRBD1. This CDR3 comprises 15 residues. Germline CDR1 reads MNHEY; CDR2 reads SVGAGI. Trimming removed 0 bases from V and 5 bases from J; junction bases left unmatched: 5. The CDR3 loop is CASSYSRTGRTEAFF. As DNA, the CDR3 is TGTGCCAGCAGTTACTCGAGGACAGGGCGGACTGAAGCTTTCTTT.

The CDR3 here is CARSPSGQETQYF. The DNA for the CDR3 is TGTGCCCGATCCCCTAGCGGGCAAGAGACCCAGTACTTC. The rearrangement joins TRBV30 to TRBJ2-5; 8 bases map to TRBD2. The CDR3 length is 13 residues. V lost 8 bases, J lost 2 bases, and 7 bases stayed unmatched. Germline V gene data show CDR1 as GTSNPN and CDR2 as SVGIG (reference sequence).

This clone showed up just a few times. This chain joins TRBV6-6 and TRBJ2-3; possible D gene TRBD1, 8 bases. The CDR3 has 14 amino acids. CDR1 MNHNY and CDR2 SVGAGI come from the germline V gene (reference sequence). Trimming pared 6 bases from V and 6 bases from J, leaving 16 bases between. CDR3 region: CASRGEGQVDTQYF. CDR3 in DNA: TGTGCCAGCAGAGGGGAGGGACAGGTTGATACGCAGTATTTT.

This chain joins TRBV30 and TRBJ1-2; 7 bases match TRBD1. The J segment lost 5 bases and the V segment lost 0 bases, leaving 6 bases of the junction unmatched. CDR1 is GTSNPN and CDR2 is SVGIG in the germline V gene (reference sequence). This CDR3 has 14 residues. DNA for the CDR3: TGTGCCTGGAGTGTGGGAGGGGGCGGTTATGGCTACACCTTC. Amino acid sequence: CAWSVGGGGYGYTF.

The chain joins TRBV7-8 to TRBJ1-5; D is ambiguous. CDR1 is SGHVS and CDR2 is FQNEAQ in the germline V gene. Between the trimmed V and J ends, which lost 1 base and 7 bases, there was a span of 17 bases. The CDR3 is made up of 16 amino acids. CDR3 DNA sequence: TGTGCCAGCAGCTTAGACTCCGGGCCCACCGGGCAGCCCCAGCATTTT. Translation gives CASSLDSGPTGQPQHF.

V gene TRBV2 combines with J gene TRBJ1-1; the D gene is possibly TRBD1 (6 bases). V was pared by 6 bases and J by 4 bases, with 12 bases between. The CDR3 sequence is 13 residues long. Germline V CDR1 and CDR2: SNHLY, FYNNEI. Here the CDR3 reads CASRVLGGTEAFF. The CDR3 DNA is TGTGCCAGCAGGGTGCTAGGGGGCACTGAAGCTTTCTTT.

Only one count was recorded for this clone. The genes are TRBV6-5 and TRBJ2-3; no clear D gene. The germline CDR1 and CDR2 sequences are MNHEY and SVGAGI. This CDR3 has 13 amino acids. With 0 bases removed from V and 7 bases from J, the gap between germline ends came to 8 bases. The CDR3 loop is CASSYSSQHTQYF. The CDR3 DNA reads as TGTGCCAGCAGTTACTCCAGCCAACATACGCAGTATTTT.